The TCR beta chain under discussion was sequenced for a study of blood T cell repertoires in COVID-19. Participants were aged roughly 18 to 90 years, lived in 20 to 25 US areas, and enrolled virtually. Assignment of participants to cohorts was predicated upon participant-reported clinical history. Only in-frame clones appear in the TCRdb table, and some are missing; sequencing was by immunoSEQ multiplex PCR. Of 250,000 to 300,000 clones detected, about 80% appear once; the ten largest clones hold 3.4%. This CDR3 comprises 16 residues. The ends lost 4 bases at V and 7 bases at J; junction bases unmatched: 12. Germline CDR1 is SGDLS and CDR2 is YYNGEE.

The gene calls are TRBV9 and TRBJ2-1, with 9 bases identical to TRBD2. This sequence was found in a middle-aged man who had recovered from COVID-19. Sequencing was done on a sample of PBMCs or T cells enriched from blood (not recorded which). The CDR3 DNA sequence: TGTGCCAGCAGCCCGGGAGCGGGAGGCCCAGAGAATGAGCAGTTCTTC. Translated, it gives CASSPGAGGPENEQFF.